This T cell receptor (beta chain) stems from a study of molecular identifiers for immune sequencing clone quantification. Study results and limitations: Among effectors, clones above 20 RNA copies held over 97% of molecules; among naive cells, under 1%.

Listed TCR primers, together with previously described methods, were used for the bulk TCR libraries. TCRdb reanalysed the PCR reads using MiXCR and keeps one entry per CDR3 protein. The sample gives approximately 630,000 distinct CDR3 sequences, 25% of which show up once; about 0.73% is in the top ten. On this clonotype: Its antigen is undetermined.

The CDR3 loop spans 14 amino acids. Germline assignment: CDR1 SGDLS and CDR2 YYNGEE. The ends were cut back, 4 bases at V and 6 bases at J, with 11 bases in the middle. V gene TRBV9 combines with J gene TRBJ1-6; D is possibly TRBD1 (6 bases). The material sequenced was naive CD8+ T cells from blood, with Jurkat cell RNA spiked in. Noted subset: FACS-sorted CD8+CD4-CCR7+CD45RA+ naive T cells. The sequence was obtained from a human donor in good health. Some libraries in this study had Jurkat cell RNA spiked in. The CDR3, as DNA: TGTGCCAGCAGCATAGGACAGAGTAATTCACCCCTCCACTTT. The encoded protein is CASSIGQSNSPLHF.